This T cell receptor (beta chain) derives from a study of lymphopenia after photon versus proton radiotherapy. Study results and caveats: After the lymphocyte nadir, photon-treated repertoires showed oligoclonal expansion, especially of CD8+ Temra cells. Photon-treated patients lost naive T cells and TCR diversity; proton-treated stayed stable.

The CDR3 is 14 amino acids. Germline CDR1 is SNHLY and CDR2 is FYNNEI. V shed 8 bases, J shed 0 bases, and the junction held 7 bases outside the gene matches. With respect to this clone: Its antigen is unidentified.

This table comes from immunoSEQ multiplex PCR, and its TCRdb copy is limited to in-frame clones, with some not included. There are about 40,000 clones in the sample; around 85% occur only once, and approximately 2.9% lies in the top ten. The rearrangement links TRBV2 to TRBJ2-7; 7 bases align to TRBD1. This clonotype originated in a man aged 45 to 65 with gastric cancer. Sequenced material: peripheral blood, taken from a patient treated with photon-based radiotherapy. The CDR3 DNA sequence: TGTGCCAGCCGTAGACAGGGAAGCTCCTACGAGCAGTACTTC. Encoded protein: CASRRQGSSYEQYF.